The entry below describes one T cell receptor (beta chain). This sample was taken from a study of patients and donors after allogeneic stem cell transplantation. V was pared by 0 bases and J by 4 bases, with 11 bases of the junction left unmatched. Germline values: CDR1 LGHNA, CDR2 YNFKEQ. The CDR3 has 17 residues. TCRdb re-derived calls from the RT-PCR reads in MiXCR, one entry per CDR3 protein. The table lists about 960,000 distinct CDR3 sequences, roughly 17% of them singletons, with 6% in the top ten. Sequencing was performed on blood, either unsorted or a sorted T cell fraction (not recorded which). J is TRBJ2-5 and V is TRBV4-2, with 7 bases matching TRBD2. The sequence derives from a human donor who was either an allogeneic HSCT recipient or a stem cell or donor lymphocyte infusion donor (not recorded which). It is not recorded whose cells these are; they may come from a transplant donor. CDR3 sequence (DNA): TGTGCCAGCAGCCAAGACCCCTCGGCGGGGGAAGGAGAGACCCAGTACTTC. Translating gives CASSQDPSAGEGETQYF.